The source of this TCR beta chain is a study of graft-versus-host responses after intestinal transplantation (dated by TCRdb to about 2021). A note on the overall study: The transplants that recipients got were multivisceral, liver-intestinal, or isolated intestinal. Rather than being sequenced by the commercial service, samples from three later patients were sequenced in-house on an Illumina MiSeq and processed with MiXCR. Alloreactive clones were identified by sequencing pre-transplant mixed lymphocyte reaction products and comparing these products with unstimulated pre-transplant donor and recipient T cells. A peak of at least 4% donor T cells among recipient peripheral blood mononuclear cells was the definition used for donor T cell macrochimerism. All recipients received anti-thymocyte globulin induction followed by maintenance tacrolimus and steroids for roughly three years. After intestinal transplantation, graft-versus-host and host-versus-graft alloreactive T cell clones in the graft, circulation and bone marrow were tracked using bulk TCR-beta CDR3 sequencing. A cohort of more than 20 intestinal transplant recipients, including one retransplant, was enrolled, and 3 patients lacking pretransplant specimens were excluded.

What the authors observed across the whole study: GvH clones were detected in recipient bone marrow, and some appeared earlier in ileal mucosa or blood, consistent with an intestinal mucosal origin. Conclusions were limited by the relatively low number and heterogeneity of intestinal transplant patients. Early after transplant, declines in HvG clones were associated with peak levels of circulating GvH clones. In patients with donor T cell macrochimerism, the allografts had high GvH to HvG T cell clonal ratios.

This clone was observed a handful of times. The specificity of this receptor is unknown. No clone much larger than this one lies a single base away; base qualities are absent. To prepare the library, the immunoSEQ multiplex PCR assay was applied. For most patients, genomic DNA was subjected to high-throughput TCR-beta CDR3 sequencing by Adaptive Biotechnologies. The study's own analysis went as follows. TCR sequencing data for around 19 patients were retrieved from Adaptive's ImmunoSEQ software; a few other patients were processed with MiXCR and VDJtools. CDR3 nucleotide sequences shared by donor and recipient were removed because the origin of these sequences could not be assigned. At least 2-fold expansion over unstimulated cells and a minimum CFSE-low frequency of 0.002% (template counts) or 0.001% (read counts) were required for clones to be classified as alloreactive. Clones detected in sequenced pre-transplant spleen, lymph node, or MLR CFSE-low populations of the donor or recipient were defined as mappable. Cumulative frequency of alloreactive clones was calculated as a percentage of all sequences weighted by copy number. TCRdb re-hosts the immuneACCESS table, in-frame sequences only. Its copies lack some clones; in the studies checked, an unresolved V gene accounts for under half of them, and the cause for the rest is not known. V, J and clone size were drawn from that table, and D and trimming were deduced from the DNA. The sample includes about 25,000 clones, with more than 90% observed a single time. Together, the top ten hold roughly 0.89% of the sample.

Blood samples were collected up to 4 times in the first month after transplant and then at least monthly when available. The CDR3 runs 14 amino acids, cysteine and phenylalanine included. The DNA shown is the 42-base CDR3, in frame from base 1. Via the germline V gene (reference sequence), CDR1 is MNHEY and CDR2 SMNVEV. V sheds 0 bases and J sheds 3 bases, leaving 8 bases between their ends. This receptor chain uses TRBV27 and TRBJ1-1; the D region possibly corresponds to TRBD1 (5 bases align). The receptor was derived from a human patient who received an intestinal transplant, so some T cells may come from the graft donor. The input for sequencing was PBMCs, taken just over 29 days after intestinal transplant. The sequence in DNA is TGTGCCAGCAGTTTATCCCAGGGCGACACTGAAGCTTTCTTT. This encodes CASSLSQGDTEAFF.